The clone carrying this T cell receptor (beta chain) was recorded at least ten times. Antigen unknown. The sample comes from a study of tumor-infiltrating lymphocytes in primary liver carcinoma. Overall study results and limits: About 7-25% of top clones, no more, were shared by all five regions.

V was clipped by 2 bases and J by 4 bases; unmatched bases: 7. Germline CDR1 reads GTSNPN; CDR2 reads SVGIG (reference sequence). The length of the CDR3 is 14 residues. Between about 18 and 33 mg of unsorted bulk tissue served as the source from which RNA and DNA were co-extracted. From about 0.45 ug total RNA, TCR beta cDNA was generated with a primer in the constant region. Researchers made the TCR beta libraries by running three nested multiplex PCR rounds with slightly modified ARM-PCR. TRBV1-TRBV30 forward primers paired with a C-beta reverse primer drove the first two PCR rounds, approximately 11 cycles each. MiXCR was run by TCRdb on the multiplex PCR reads, yielding one entry per CDR3 protein. The data hold some 100,000 distinct CDR3 sequences, with under 70% observed a single time.

The sequence was collected from a woman in her sixties or seventies with primary liver carcinoma and hepatitis B virus infection. The V gene is TRBV30, the J gene TRBJ1-1; the match to TRBD1 covers 7 bases. The sample comprised liver tumor tissue from sampling region 2. Subset noted: tumor region T2, inferior pole. The DNA for the CDR3 is TGTGCCTGGAGTAAAGGGGGCCGAATCACTGAAGCTTTCTTT. Its protein product is CAWSKGGRITEAFF. The entire variable domain, with the rest obtained from reference TRBV30 and TRBJ1-1, is as follows: SQTIHQWPATLVQPVGSPLSLECTVEGTSNPNLYWYRQAAGRGLQLLFYSVGIGQISSEVPQNLSASRPQDRQFILSSKKLLLSDSGFYLCAWSKGGRITEAFFGQGTRLTVV.